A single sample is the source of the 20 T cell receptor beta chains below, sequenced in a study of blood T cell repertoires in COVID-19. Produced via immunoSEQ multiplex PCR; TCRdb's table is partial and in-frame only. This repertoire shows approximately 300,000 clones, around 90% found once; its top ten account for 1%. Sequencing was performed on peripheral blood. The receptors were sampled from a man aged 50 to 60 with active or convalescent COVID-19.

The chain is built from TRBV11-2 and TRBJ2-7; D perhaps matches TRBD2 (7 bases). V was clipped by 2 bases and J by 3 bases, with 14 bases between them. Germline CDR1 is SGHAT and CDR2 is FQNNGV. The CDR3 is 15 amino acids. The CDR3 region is CASSLSGRGFYEQYF. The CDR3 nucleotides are TGTGCCAGCAGCTTAAGTGGGAGGGGGTTCTACGAGCAGTACTTC.

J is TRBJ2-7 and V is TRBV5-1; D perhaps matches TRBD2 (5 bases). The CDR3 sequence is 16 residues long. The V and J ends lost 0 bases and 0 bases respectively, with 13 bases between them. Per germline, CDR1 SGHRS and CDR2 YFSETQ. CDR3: CASSLEGSESSYEQYF. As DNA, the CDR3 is TGCGCCAGCAGCTTGGAAGGTAGCGAGAGCTCCTACGAGCAGTACTTC.

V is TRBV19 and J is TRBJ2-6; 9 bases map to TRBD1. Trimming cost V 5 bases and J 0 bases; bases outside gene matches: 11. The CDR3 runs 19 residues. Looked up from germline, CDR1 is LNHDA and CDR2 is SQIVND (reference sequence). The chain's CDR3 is CASSAGQGPSSSGANVLTF. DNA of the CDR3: TGTGCCAGTAGTGCCGGACAGGGGCCCTCTAGCTCTGGGGCCAACGTCCTGACTTTC.

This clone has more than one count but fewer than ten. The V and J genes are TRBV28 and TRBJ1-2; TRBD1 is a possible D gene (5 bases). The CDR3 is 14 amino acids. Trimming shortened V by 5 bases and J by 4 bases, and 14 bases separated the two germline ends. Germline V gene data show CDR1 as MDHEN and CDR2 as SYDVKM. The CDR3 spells CASSQVQVRYGYTF. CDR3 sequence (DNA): TGTGCCAGCAGTCAGGTACAGGTACGCTATGGCTACACCTTC.

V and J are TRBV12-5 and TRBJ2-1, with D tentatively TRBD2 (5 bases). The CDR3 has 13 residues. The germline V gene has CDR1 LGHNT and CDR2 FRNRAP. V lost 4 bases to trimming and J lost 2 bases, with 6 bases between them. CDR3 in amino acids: CASGSGTYNEQFF. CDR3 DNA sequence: TGTGCTAGTGGTTCGGGGACCTACAATGAGCAGTTCTTC.

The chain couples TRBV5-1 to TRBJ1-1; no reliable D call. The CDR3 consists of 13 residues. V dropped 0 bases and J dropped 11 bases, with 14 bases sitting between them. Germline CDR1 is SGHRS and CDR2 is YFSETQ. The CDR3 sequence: CASSLEGVHMAFF. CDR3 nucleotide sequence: TGCGCCAGCAGCTTGGAAGGAGTGCATATGGCTTTCTTT.

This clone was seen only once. Written as DNA, the CDR3 is TGTGCCAGCAGCGATCTAGCGATAGAGACCCAGTACTTC. Amino acids: CASSDLAIETQYF. The gene calls are TRBV21-1 and TRBJ2-5; the DNA was not compared with TRBD2, the D call given in the table. TRBV21-1 is a known pseudogene. The CDR3 covers 13 residues.

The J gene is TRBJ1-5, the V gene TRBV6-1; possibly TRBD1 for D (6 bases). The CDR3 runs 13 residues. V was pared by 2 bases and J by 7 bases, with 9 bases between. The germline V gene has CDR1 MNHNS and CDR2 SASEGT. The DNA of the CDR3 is TGTGCCAGCAGTGAAACAGGGAAACAGCCCCAGCATTTT. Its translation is CASSETGKQPQHF.

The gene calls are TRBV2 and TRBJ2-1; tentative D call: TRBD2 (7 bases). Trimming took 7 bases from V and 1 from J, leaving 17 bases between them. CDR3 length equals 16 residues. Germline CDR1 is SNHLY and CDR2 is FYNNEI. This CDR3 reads CASKGGASMSYNEQFF. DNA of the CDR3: TGTGCCAGCAAAGGGGGGGCTAGCATGTCCTACAATGAGCAGTTCTTC.

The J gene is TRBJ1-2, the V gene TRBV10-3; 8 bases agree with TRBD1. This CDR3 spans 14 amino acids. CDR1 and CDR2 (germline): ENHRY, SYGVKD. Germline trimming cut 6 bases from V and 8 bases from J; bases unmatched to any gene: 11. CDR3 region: CAIRTELRGQGYTF. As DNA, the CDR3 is TGTGCCATCAGAACGGAACTCAGGGGGCAAGGCTACACCTTC.

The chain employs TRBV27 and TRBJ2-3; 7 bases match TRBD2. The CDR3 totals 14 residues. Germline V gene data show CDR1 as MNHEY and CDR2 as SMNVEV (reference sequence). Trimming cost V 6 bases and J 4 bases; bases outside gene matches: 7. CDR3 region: CASRSLAASDTQYF. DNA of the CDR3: TGTGCCAGCAGAAGTCTAGCGGCTTCAGATACGCAGTATTTT.

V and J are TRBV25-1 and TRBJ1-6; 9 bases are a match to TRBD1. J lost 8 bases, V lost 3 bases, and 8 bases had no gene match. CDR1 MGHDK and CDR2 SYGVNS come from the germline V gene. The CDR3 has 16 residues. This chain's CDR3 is CASSDGYRGQDSPLHF. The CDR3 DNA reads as TGTGCCAGCAGTGATGGGTACAGGGGGCAGGATTCACCCCTCCACTTT.

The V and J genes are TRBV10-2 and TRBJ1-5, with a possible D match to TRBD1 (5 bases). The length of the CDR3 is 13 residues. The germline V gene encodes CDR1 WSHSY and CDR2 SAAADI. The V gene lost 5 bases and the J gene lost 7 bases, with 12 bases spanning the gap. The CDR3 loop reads CASSMQGGQPQHF. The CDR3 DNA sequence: TGCGCCAGCAGTATGCAGGGAGGGCAGCCCCAGCATTTT.

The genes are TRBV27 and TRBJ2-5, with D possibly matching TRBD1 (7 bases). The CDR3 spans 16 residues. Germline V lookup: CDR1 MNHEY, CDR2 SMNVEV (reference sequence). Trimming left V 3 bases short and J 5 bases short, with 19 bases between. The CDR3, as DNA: TGTGCCAGCAGTTTGGGTAGGGACAGCCGGGGGGAGACCCAGTACTTC. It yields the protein CASSLGRDSRGETQYF.

CDR3 in amino acids: CASFPGAGETQYF. The CDR3 nucleotides read TGTGCCAGCTTCCCGGGAGCTGGTGAGACCCAGTACTTC. The chain uses TRBV28 and TRBJ2-5; D is perhaps TRBD2 (6 bases). The CDR3 length is 13 residues. Germline V CDR1 and CDR2: MDHEN, SYDVKM. Trimming removed 8 bases at V and 5 bases at J, with 15 bases between. The variable domain in full, with the rest retrieved from reference TRBV28 and TRBJ2-5, is DVKVTQSSRYLVKRTGEKVFLECVQDMDHENMFWYRQDPGLGLRLIYFSYDVKMKEKGDIPEGYSVSREKKERFSLILESASTNQTSMYLCASFPGAGETQYFGPGTRLLVL.

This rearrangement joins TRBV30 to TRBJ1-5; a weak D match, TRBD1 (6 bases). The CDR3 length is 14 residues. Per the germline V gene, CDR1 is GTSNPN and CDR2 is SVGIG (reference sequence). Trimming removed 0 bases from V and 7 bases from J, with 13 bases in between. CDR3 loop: CAWSVMTGGQPQHF. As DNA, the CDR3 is TGTGCCTGGAGTGTAATGACAGGAGGACAGCCCCAGCATTTT.

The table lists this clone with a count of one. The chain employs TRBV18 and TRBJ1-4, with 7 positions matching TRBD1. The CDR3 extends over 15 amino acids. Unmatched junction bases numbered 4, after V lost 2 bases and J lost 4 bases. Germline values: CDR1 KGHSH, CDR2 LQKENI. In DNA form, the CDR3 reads TGTGCCAGCTCACCATTGGGACAGTTTAATGAAAAACTGTTTTTT. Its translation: CASSPLGQFNEKLFF.

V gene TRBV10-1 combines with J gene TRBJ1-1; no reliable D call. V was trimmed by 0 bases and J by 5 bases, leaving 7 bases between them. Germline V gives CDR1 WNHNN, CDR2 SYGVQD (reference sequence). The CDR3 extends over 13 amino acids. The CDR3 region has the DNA TGCGCCAGCAGTGAGTCTGGGGAGACTGAAGCTTTCTTT. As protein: CASSESGETEAFF.

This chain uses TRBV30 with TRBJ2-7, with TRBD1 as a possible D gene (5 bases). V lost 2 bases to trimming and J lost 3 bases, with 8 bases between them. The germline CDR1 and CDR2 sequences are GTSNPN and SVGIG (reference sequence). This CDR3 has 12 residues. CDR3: CAWSLQGYEQYF. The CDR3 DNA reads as TGTGCCTGGAGTCTGCAGGGCTACGAGCAGTACTTC.

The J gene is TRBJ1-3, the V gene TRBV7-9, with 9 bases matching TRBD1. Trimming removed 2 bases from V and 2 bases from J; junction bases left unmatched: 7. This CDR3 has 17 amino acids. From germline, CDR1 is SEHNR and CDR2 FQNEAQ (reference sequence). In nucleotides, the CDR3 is TGTGCCAGCAGCTTAAAACAGGGGGCTTCTCCTGGAAACACCATATATTTT. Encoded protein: CASSLKQGASPGNTIYF. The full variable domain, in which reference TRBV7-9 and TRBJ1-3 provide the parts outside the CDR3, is DTGVSQNPRHKITKRGQNVTFRCDPISEHNRLYWYRQTLGQGPEFLTYFQNEAQLEKSRLLSDRFSAERPKGSFSTLEIQRTEQGDSAMYLCASSLKQGASPGNTIYFGEGSWLTVV.